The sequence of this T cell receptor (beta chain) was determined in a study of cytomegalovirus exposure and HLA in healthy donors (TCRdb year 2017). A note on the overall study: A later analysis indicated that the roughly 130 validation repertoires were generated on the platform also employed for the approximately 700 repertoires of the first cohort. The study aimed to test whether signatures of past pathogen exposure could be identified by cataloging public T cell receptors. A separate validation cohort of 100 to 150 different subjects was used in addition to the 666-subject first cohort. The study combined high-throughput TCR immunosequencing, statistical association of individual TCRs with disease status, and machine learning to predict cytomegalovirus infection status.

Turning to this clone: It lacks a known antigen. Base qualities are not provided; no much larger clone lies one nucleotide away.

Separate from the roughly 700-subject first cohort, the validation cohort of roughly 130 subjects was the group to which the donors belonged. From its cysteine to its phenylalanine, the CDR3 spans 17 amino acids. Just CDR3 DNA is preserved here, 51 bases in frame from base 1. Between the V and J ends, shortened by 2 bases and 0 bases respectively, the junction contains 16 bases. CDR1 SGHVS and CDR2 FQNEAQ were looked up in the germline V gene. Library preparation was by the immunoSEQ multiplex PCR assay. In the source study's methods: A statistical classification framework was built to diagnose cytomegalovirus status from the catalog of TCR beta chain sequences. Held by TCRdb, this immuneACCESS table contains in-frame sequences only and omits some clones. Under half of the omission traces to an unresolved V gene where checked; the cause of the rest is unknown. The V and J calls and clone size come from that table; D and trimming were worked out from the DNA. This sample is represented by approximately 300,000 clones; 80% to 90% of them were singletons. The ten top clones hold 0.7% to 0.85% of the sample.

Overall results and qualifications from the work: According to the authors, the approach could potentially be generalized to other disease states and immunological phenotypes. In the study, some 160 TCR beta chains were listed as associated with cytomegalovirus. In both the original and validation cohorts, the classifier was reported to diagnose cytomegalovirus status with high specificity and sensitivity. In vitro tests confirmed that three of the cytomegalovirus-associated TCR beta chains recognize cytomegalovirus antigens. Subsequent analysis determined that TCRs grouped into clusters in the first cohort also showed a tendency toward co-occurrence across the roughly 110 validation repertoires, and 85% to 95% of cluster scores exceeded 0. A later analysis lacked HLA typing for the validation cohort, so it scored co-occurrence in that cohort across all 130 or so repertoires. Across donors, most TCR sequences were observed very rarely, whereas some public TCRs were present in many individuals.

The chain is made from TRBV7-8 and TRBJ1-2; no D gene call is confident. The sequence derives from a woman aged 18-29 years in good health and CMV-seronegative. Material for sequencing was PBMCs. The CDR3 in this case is CASSLISDISANYGYTF. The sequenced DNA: TGTGCCAGCAGCTTAATATCCGACATCTCAGCTAACTATGGCTACACCTTC.